These 10 T cell receptor beta chains share one sample of origin, sequenced in a study of cytomegalovirus exposure and HLA in healthy donors. Profiled with immunoSEQ multiplex PCR; TCRdb holds only in-frame clones, not every one. The data show about 73,000 clones, roughly 89% seen once. Sequences were obtained from PBMCs. The receptors shown here come from a young woman in good health and CMV-seropositive.

This clone was counted between two and nine times. The V and J genes are TRBV27 and TRBJ2-7, with 10 bases fitting TRBD2. V dropped 3 bases and J dropped 1; count of bases not matched to a gene: 24. Germline CDR1 reads MNHEY; CDR2 reads SMNVEV (reference sequence). CDR3 size: 22 residues. The CDR3 coding sequence is TGTGCCAGCAGTTTTAGGGGGGCAGGGGTTATAACTAGCGGGGAGAAGTCCTACGAGCAGTACTTC. It encodes CASSFRGAGVITSGEKSYEQYF.

The count of this clone is one. The rearrangement uses TRBV19 and TRBJ2-1; 8 nucleotides agree with TRBD2. This CDR3 spans 16 amino acids. V lost 5 bases to trimming and J lost 2 bases; unmatched junction nucleotides: 8. In germline, CDR1 is LNHDA, CDR2 SQIVND (reference sequence). The CDR3 nucleotides read TGTGCCAGTAGTCCCCAAGCGGGAGTCCCCTACAATGAGCAGTTCTTC. Encoded protein: CASSPQAGVPYNEQFF.

The chain uses TRBV28 and TRBJ2-2; 7 nucleotides align to TRBD1. Germline assignment: CDR1 MDHEN and CDR2 SYDVKM. The CDR3 extends over 17 amino acids. With V trimmed by 5 bases and J by 8 bases, 17 bases remained unmatched. The CDR3 is CASSPLWDSAPYGELFF. For the CDR3, the DNA is TGTGCCAGCAGTCCTCTATGGGACAGCGCTCCGTATGGGGAGCTGTTTTTT.

The V gene is TRBV10-2, the J gene TRBJ2-1, with a possible D match to TRBD1 (5 bases). Trimming stripped 10 bases from V and 7 bases from J, with 20 bases between. The CDR3 runs 14 residues. The V gene's germline CDR1 is WSHSY and CDR2 SAAADI. The CDR3 region is CATQTSGNWNEQFF. As DNA, the CDR3 is TGCGCCACCCAGACCTCAGGGAATTGGAATGAGCAGTTCTTC.

This clone has only one observation. V gene TRBV6-1 combines with J gene TRBJ2-2, with a tentative D call TRBD1 (5 bases). Deletions cut 7 bases from V and 12 bases from J, with 12 bases between. This CDR3 is built from 11 residues. CDR1 and CDR2 from the germline V gene are MNHNS and SASEGT. The CDR3 bases are TGTGCCAGCAAGGGGCCGGGCCAGCTGTTTTTT. The encoded protein is CASKGPGQLFF.

The CDR3 DNA follows: TGTGCCAGCAGTTTATACCAGAATACGCAGGATCAGCCCCAGCATTTT. It yields the protein CASSLYQNTQDQPQHF. The rearrangement joins TRBV28 to TRBJ1-5; D is ambiguous. The V gene's germline CDR1 is MDHEN and CDR2 SYDVKM. V shed 1 base and J shed 5 bases, with 15 bases lying between them. CDR3 size: 16 residues.

This chain connects TRBV28 to TRBJ1-1; 7 bases map to TRBD1. Germline CDR1 MDHEN, CDR2 SYDVKM. The CDR3 contains 16 residues. V shed 0 bases and J 5 bases; nucleotides not matched to a gene: 9. CDR3 bases: TGTGCCAGCAGTTTATGGAGCATGACAGGGACTACTGAAGCTTTCTTT. This codes for CASSLWSMTGTTEAFF.

The chain has TRBV30 and TRBJ2-3; 10 bases line up with TRBD2. With V trimmed by 2 bases and J by 0 bases, 2 bases remained unmatched. Germline CDR1 reads GTSNPN; CDR2 reads SVGIG (reference sequence). The CDR3 sequence is 15 residues long. The DNA for the CDR3 is TGTGCCTGGAGTTTGACTAGCGGGAGCACAGATACGCAGTATTTT. It yields the protein CAWSLTSGSTDTQYF.

This sequence joins TRBV7-8 and TRBJ2-6, with D perhaps TRBD2 (5 bases). Trimming shortened V by 1 base and J by 1 base, and 17 bases separated the two germline ends. Germline CDR1 is SGHVS and CDR2 is FQNEAQ. This CDR3 spans 19 amino acids. The CDR3 DNA sequence: TGTGCCAGCAGCTTAGAGGTTGAGGGTTTAGGTTCTGGGGCCAACGTCCTGACTTTC. It specifies CASSLEVEGLGSGANVLTF.

This sequence joins TRBV6-1 and TRBJ2-7; 8 bases are shared with TRBD2. Looked up from germline, CDR1 is MNHNS and CDR2 is SASEGT. The CDR3 runs to 13 residues. The V gene end was trimmed by 5 bases and the J gene end by 3 bases; junction bases not matched to a gene: 3. This CDR3 is CASSHGRGYEQYF. CDR3 in DNA: TGTGCCAGCAGTCACGGGAGGGGCTACGAGCAGTACTTC.